These 29 T cell receptor beta chains were sequenced from one sample in a study of shared clonotypes between healthy human individuals. The table came from immunoSEQ multiplex PCR; TCRdb's copy has only in-frame clones and leaves some out. The sample has 200,000 to 250,000 clones; approximately 65% are singletons. The sample consisted of memory CD4+ T cells sorted from blood. Subset defined: CD45RA-negative fraction. The receptors stem from a man aged 25 to 40 in good health.

J is TRBJ2-3 and V is TRBV7-6; the D is unclear. V was trimmed by 5 bases and J by 1 base, leaving 10 bases between them. This CDR3 region has 14 residues. CDR1 is SGHVS and CDR2 is FNYEAQ in the germline V gene. CDR3 sequence (DNA): TGTGCCAGCAGCCCCCGCCGCGGCACAGATACGCAGTATTTT. Residues: CASSPRRGTDTQYF.

The chain combines TRBV5-1 with TRBJ2-2, with D unresolved. Germline V gene data show CDR1 as SGHRS and CDR2 as YFSETQ. V lost 7 bases, J lost 0 bases, and 13 bases lay in between. CDR3 size: 15 residues. The CDR3 spells CASAPSATNTGELFF. As DNA, the CDR3 is TGCGCCAGCGCCCCCTCGGCGACGAACACCGGGGAGCTGTTTTTT. Variable domain in full (rest from reference TRBV5-1 and TRBJ2-2): KAGVTQTPRYLIKTRGQQVTLSCSPISGHRSVSWYQQTPGQGLQFLFEYFSETQRNKGNFPGRFSGRQFSNSRSEMNVSTLELGDSALYLCASAPSATNTGELFFGEGSRLTVL.

The chain couples TRBV19 to TRBJ2-7; the match to TRBD2 covers 9 bases. CDR1 and CDR2 from the germline V gene are LNHDA and SQIVND (reference sequence). J was trimmed by 0 bases and V by 5 bases; bases with no gene match: 14. The CDR3 totals 18 residues. CDR3 sequence: CASSAQARLAESSYEQYF. The CDR3 coding sequence is TGTGCCAGTAGTGCACAAGCCCGACTAGCGGAAAGCTCCTACGAGCAGTACTTC.

The chain uses TRBV18 and TRBJ2-3; 11 bases line up with TRBD2. Germline V CDR1 and CDR2: KGHSH, LQKENI. V trimming: 4 bases; J trimming: 7 bases; junction bases outside the gene matches: 7. The CDR3 covers 15 residues. The CDR3 region has the DNA TGTGCCAGCTCACTATCTAGCGGGAGGCCGAATACGCAGTATTTT. Protein sequence: CASSLSSGRPNTQYF.

This chain links TRBV15 with TRBJ2-7; 7 nucleotides align to TRBD2. The germline gives CDR1 LNHNV, CDR2 YYDKDF (reference sequence). After removal of 5 bases from V and 4 bases from J, the junction contained 2 bases not matched to a gene. The CDR3 sequence is 12 residues long. CDR3 in amino acids: CATSRDYYEQYF. The CDR3 DNA reads as TGTGCCACCAGCCGGGACTATTACGAGCAGTACTTC.

V and J are TRBV20-1 and TRBJ1-2; D remains unclear. The germline V gene has CDR1 DFQATT and CDR2 SNEGSKA (reference sequence). CDR3 length: 11 amino acids. Trimming removed 4 bases from V and 3 bases from J, with 6 bases in between. The CDR3: CSATDDYGYTF. The CDR3 bases are TGCAGTGCTACCGATGACTATGGCTACACCTTC.

This clone was seen more than once but under ten times. The J gene is TRBJ2-7, the V gene TRBV6-5; TRBD1 aligns across 7 bases. Germline V gene data show CDR1 as MNHEY and CDR2 as SVGAGI. The CDR3 has 13 amino acids. V was clipped by 5 bases and J by 2 bases; unmatched bases: 3. This CDR3 is CASSRGQAYEQYF. The DNA of the CDR3 is TGTGCCAGCAGTAGAGGACAGGCCTACGAGCAGTACTTC.

This clone was counted between two and nine times. The rearrangement uses TRBV19 and TRBJ2-2; no definite D call. This CDR3 has 16 amino acids. The germline gives CDR1 LNHDA, CDR2 SQIVND (reference sequence). V dropped 6 bases and J dropped 1 base, with 15 bases sitting between them. The DNA for the CDR3 is TGTGCCAGTAGAAGGGCCATTCCGGGGAACACCGGGGAGCTGTTTTTT. Translating gives CASRRAIPGNTGELFF. Based on the CDR3 plus reference TRBV19 and TRBJ2-2, the full variable domain is DGGITQSPKYLFRKEGQNVTLSCEQNLNHDAMYWYRQDPGQGLRLIYYSQIVNDFQKGDIAEGYSVSREKKESFPLTVTSAQKNPTAFYLCASRRAIPGNTGELFFGEGSRLTVL.

The V and J genes are TRBV7-9 and TRBJ2-1; 13 bases fit TRBD2. This CDR3 has 16 amino acids. V lost 5 bases, J lost 4 bases, and 5 bases stayed unmatched. CDR1 is SEHNR and CDR2 is FQNEAQ in the germline V gene (reference sequence). CDR3 DNA: TGTGCCAGCAGCACTTGGACTAGCGGGAGTTACAATGAGCAGTTCTTC. Translated: CASSTWTSGSYNEQFF.

This clone was seen a handful of times. DNA for the CDR3: TGTGCCAGCAGTCCCTCCCCCGGGACAGGGAGTTTGGTTGAAAAACTGTTTTTT. Residues: CASSPSPGTGSLVEKLFF. The chain links TRBV28 to TRBJ1-4, with 9 nucleotides matching TRBD1. The ends lost 5 bases at V and 7 bases at J; junction bases unmatched: 17. Germline CDR1 MDHEN, CDR2 SYDVKM. The CDR3 extends over 18 amino acids.

For this clone: Other DNA sequences within the sample encode an identical CDR3. V and J are TRBV20-1 and TRBJ2-7; D remains ambiguous. V lost 0 bases, J lost 7 bases, and 7 bases lay in between. Germline V CDR1 and CDR2: DFQATT, SNEGSKA (reference sequence). The CDR3 is 11 residues long. The CDR3: CSARDPPEQYF. The CDR3 DNA reads TGCAGTGCTAGAGATCCCCCGGAGCAGTACTTC.

This clone was observed a single time. V and J are TRBV29-1 and TRBJ2-3; 9 positions agree with TRBD1. The length of the CDR3 is 13 residues. With 8 bases clipped from V and 6 bases from J, the junction kept 9 bases outside the gene matches. Germline V gene sequence: CDR1 SQVTM, CDR2 ANQGSEA. CDR3 in amino acids: CSYRDRAPDTQYF. CDR3 in DNA: TGCAGCTACCGGGACAGGGCACCGGATACGCAGTATTTT.

The rearrangement uses TRBV5-4 and TRBJ2-7, with a possible D match to TRBD1 (6 bases). This CDR3 comprises 14 residues. CDR1 and CDR2 from the germline V gene are SGHNT and YYREEE (reference sequence). V shed 4 bases and J shed 6 bases, with 17 bases lying between them. The chain's CDR3 is CASSPTTGSLEQYF. CDR3 DNA: TGTGCCAGCAGCCCAACGACAGGTTCTCTCGAGCAGTACTTC.

In its sample, this clone was seen a few times. The genes are TRBV7-8 and TRBJ1-2; 7 nucleotides align to TRBD1. V lost 5 bases to trimming and J lost 6 bases; unmatched junction nucleotides: 12. Germline CDR1 and CDR2: SGHVS and FQNEAQ. The CDR3 extends over 15 amino acids. The CDR3 DNA is TGTGCCAGCAGCCCGATCGGAGGGGGCGGCCATGGCTACACCTTC. This gives the protein CASSPIGGGGHGYTF.

This chain's CDR3 is CASALKRGTEQYF. DNA of the CDR3: TGTGCCAGCGCCCTAAAAAGGGGGACCGAGCAGTACTTC. The V call is TRBV9, the J call TRBJ2-7; perhaps TRBD1 as D (6 bases). The germline CDR1 and CDR2 sequences are SGDLS and YYNGEE. Deletions cut 7 bases from V and 6 bases from J, with 17 bases between. There are 13 residues in the CDR3. The whole variable domain, remainder taken from reference TRBV9 and TRBJ2-7, is DSGVTQTPKHLITATGQRVTLRCSPRSGDLSVYWYQQSLDQGLQFLIQYYNGEERAKGNILERFSAQQFPDLHSELNLSSLELGDSALYFCASALKRGTEQYFGPGTRLTVT.

This chain links TRBV5-1 with TRBJ2-5; 9 bases agree with TRBD1. The ends lost 4 bases at V and 2 bases at J; junction bases unmatched: 6. The CDR3 is 15 amino acids. CDR1 is SGHRS, CDR2 YFSETQ, per germline. Here the CDR3 reads CASSRSGTGQETQYF. In DNA form, the CDR3 reads TGCGCCAGCAGCCGTTCCGGGACAGGGCAAGAGACCCAGTACTTC.

Points on this clone: Germline and junction disagree at one end, which may indicate a read error. The same CDR3 can be traced to other DNA sequences in this sample. The chain has TRBV27 and TRBJ1-5; maybe TRBD1 (6 bases). This CDR3 has 15 residues. Germline V gives CDR1 MNHEY, CDR2 SMNVEV (reference sequence). CDR3: CASSPPWGANQPQHF. The DNA of the CDR3 is TGTGCCAGCAGTCCCCCTTGGGGGGCAAATCAGCCCCAACATTTT.

CDR3 bases: TGTGCCAGCAGTGACGTGGGGGCCCTAGATAATGAGCAGTTCTTC. It is translated as CASSDVGALDNEQFF. J is TRBJ2-1 and V is TRBV2, with a possible D match to TRBD1 (6 bases). This CDR3 has 15 residues. Germline V gene sequence: CDR1 SNHLY, CDR2 FYNNEI. The germline V and J ends were trimmed by 3 bases and 7 bases, with 16 bases remaining between them.

This clone turned up a few times. The chain links TRBV6-1 to TRBJ2-5; D may be TRBD1 (6 bases). The CDR3 runs to 14 residues. Germline V gene sequence: CDR1 MNHNS, CDR2 SASEGT. Trimming removed 6 bases at V and 3 bases at J, with 14 bases between. DNA of the CDR3: TGTGCCAGCAGAAGGGACACGGTAAAAGAGACCCAGTACTTC. This sequence encodes CASRRDTVKETQYF.

The genes are TRBV28 and TRBJ2-5; TRBD1 is a possible D gene (6 bases). CDR1 MDHEN and CDR2 SYDVKM come from the germline V gene. The CDR3 has 15 amino acids. The V end lost 5 bases, the J end lost 2 bases, and 15 bases lay between the germline ends. The CDR3 here is CASSRIGQGQETQYF. The CDR3 DNA is TGTGCCAGCAGTCGCATCGGGCAGGGGCAAGAGACCCAGTACTTC.

J is TRBJ2-1 and V is TRBV5-4, with TRBD1 matching over 8 bases. Germline CDR1 is SGHNT and CDR2 is YYREEE (reference sequence). The CDR3 sequence is 14 residues long. After removal of 3 bases from V and 4 bases from J, the junction contained 3 bases not matched to a gene. CDR3 protein: CASSSRTGYNEQFF. In nucleotides, the CDR3 is TGTGCCAGCAGCTCCCGGACAGGGTACAATGAGCAGTTCTTC.

Only one count was recorded for this clone. The chain employs TRBV5-4 and TRBJ2-3; 14 positions agree with TRBD2. In germline, CDR1 is SGHNT, CDR2 YYREEE (reference sequence). CDR3 size: 16 residues. V lost 4 bases, J lost 3 bases, and 4 bases stayed unmatched. DNA of the CDR3: TGTGCCAGCAGCCCGGGACTAGCGGGAGTGACAGATACGCAGTATTTT. Protein product: CASSPGLAGVTDTQYF.

This chain connects TRBV5-1 to TRBJ1-2, with D perhaps TRBD1 (5 bases). V was cut by 0 bases and J by 8 bases, with 14 bases left in between. This CDR3 has 14 amino acids. In germline, CDR1 is SGHRS, CDR2 YFSETQ. This CDR3 reads CASSLDGDVRGYTF. The CDR3 DNA follows: TGCGCCAGCAGCTTGGACGGGGACGTGCGAGGCTACACCTTC.

This clone was seen a handful of times. The junction does not match germline at one end; this may be a read error. CDR3 protein: CASRWGTSNEKLFF. The CDR3 DNA sequence: TGTGCCAGCAGGTGGGGGACATCTAACGAAAAACTGTTTTTT. This rearrangement joins TRBV2 to TRBJ1-4; possibly TRBD1 for D (6 bases). CDR1 and CDR2 (germline): SNHLY, FYNNEI. This CDR3 region has 14 residues. The full variable domain, completed using reference TRBV2 and TRBJ1-4, is EPEVTQTPSHQVTQMGQEVILRCVPISNHLYFYWYRQILGQKVEFLVSFYNNEISEKSEIFDDQFSVERPDGSNFTLKIRSTKLEDSAMYFCASRWGTSNEKLFFGSGTQLSVL.

CDR3 DNA: TGTGCCTGGAGTCAGGAGACGGGGCGGAGCAATCAGCCCCAGCATTTT. Translating it yields CAWSQETGRSNQPQHF. This chain joins TRBV30 and TRBJ1-5; maybe TRBD1 (5 bases). Trimming took off 2 bases at V and 1 base at J, with 15 bases between the two ends. The CDR3 runs to 16 residues. Germline CDR1 GTSNPN, CDR2 SVGIG (reference sequence).

This clone was detected only once. The rearrangement uses TRBV5-1 and TRBJ1-1; TRBD1 agrees at 7 bases. This CDR3 spans 16 amino acids. Per germline, CDR1 SGHRS and CDR2 YFSETQ. J was trimmed by 1 base and V by 4 bases; bases with no gene match: 10. CDR3 in amino acids: CASSQTPGQENTEAFF. CDR3 nucleotide sequence: TGCGCCAGCAGCCAAACCCCTGGACAGGAGAACACTGAAGCTTTCTTT.

For this clone: At one end, the junction sequence differs from germline, possibly due to a read error. The chain joins TRBV7-7 to TRBJ2-1, with 9 bases that match TRBD1. The CDR3 is 15 amino acids. The germline V gene has CDR1 SSHAT and CDR2 FNYEAQ (reference sequence). The DNA of the CDR3 is TGTGCTAGCAGCTCCGGACAGGGGCCACGGGATGAGCAGTTCTTC. This gives the protein CASSSGQGPRDEQFF.

The chain is built from TRBV10-1 and TRBJ2-1, with a weak D call TRBD1 (5 bases). CDR3 length: 15 amino acids. V lost 3 bases to trimming and J lost 8 bases, with 17 bases between them. Germline V gene data show CDR1 as WNHNN and CDR2 as SYGVQD (reference sequence). The CDR3 protein is CASSEGEPPRYEQFF. CDR3 DNA: TGCGCCAGCAGTGAAGGGGAACCCCCTCGCTATGAGCAGTTCTTC.

This chain connects TRBV6-5 to TRBJ2-3, with D possibly matching TRBD2 (6 bases). CDR1 is MNHEY and CDR2 is SVGAGI in the germline V gene. The V gene lost 8 bases and the J gene lost 0 bases, with 12 bases spanning the gap. This CDR3 contains 14 residues. The CDR3 loop reads CASRGLFSTDTQYF. DNA of the CDR3: TGTGCCAGCCGGGGACTCTTTAGCACAGATACGCAGTATTTT.